This T cell receptor beta chain is drawn from a study of cytomegalovirus exposure and HLA in healthy donors (dated by TCRdb to the late 2010s). About the study as a whole: A later analysis indicated that the 90 to 150 validation repertoires were generated on the platform also employed for the 720 or so repertoires of the first cohort. The study aimed to test whether cataloging public T cell receptors could reveal signatures of past pathogen exposure. Besides the first cohort of approximately 670 subjects, a separate validation cohort made up of about 120 different subjects was used. To predict cytomegalovirus infection status, the study combined high-throughput TCR immunosequencing, statistical association of individual TCRs with disease status, and machine learning. The paper's findings and limits, for the study overall: The study listed 150 to 200 TCR beta chains as associated with cytomegalovirus. It was suggested by the authors that the approach could potentially be generalized to other disease states and immunological phenotypes. Of the cluster scores, about 94% were above 0 in a later analysis, which found that TCRs clustered in the first cohort also tended to co-occur in the approximately 120 validation repertoires. A later analysis had no HLA typing for the validation cohort, so co-occurrence there was scored across all 130 or so repertoires. In both the original and validation cohorts, the classifier was reported to diagnose cytomegalovirus status with high specificity and sensitivity. Most TCR sequences were seen in very few donors, while some public TCRs were found in many individuals. Three of the identified cytomegalovirus-associated TCR beta chains were confirmed in vitro to be specific for cytomegalovirus antigens.

V is cut by 10 bases and J by 0 bases, and the space between the germline ends is 11 bases. CDR1 and CDR2 (MNHNY, SVGAGI) derive from the germline V gene (reference sequence). Measured from the cysteine to the phenylalanine, the CDR3 is 13 residues long. Kept here is only the CDR3 DNA, which spans 39 bases and is read in frame from base 1. Separate from the approximately 670-subject first cohort, the validation cohort of 90 to 150 subjects was the group to which the donors belonged. A word on this clone: Which antigen it targets is not known. No base qualities exist here, and no much larger clone lies one base off it.

Library construction relied on the immunoSEQ multiplex PCR assay. Per the authors' processing: To diagnose cytomegalovirus status from the catalog of TCR beta chain sequences, a statistical classification framework was built. TCRdb holds this immuneACCESS table with in-frame rearrangements only. Some clones are missing; in checked studies, unresolved V genes explain under half, and the rest has no known cause. V and J calls and clone size are copied from that table; D and trimming were computed from the DNA. The sample table lists about 120,000 clones, more than 75% of them with a count of one. The top ten clonotypes cover roughly 5% of the sample.

The sequence derives from a young man in good health and CMV-seronegative. The chain is assembled from TRBV6-6 and TRBJ2-3; a tentative D call is TRBD2 (5 bases match). The specimen sequenced was PBMCs. The CDR3 region reads CATQRDSTDTQYF. The nucleotide sequence is TGTGCCACCCAACGGGATAGCACAGATACGCAGTATTTT.